The sample holds a few counts of the clone carrying this T cell receptor beta chain. The sample comes from a study of T-cell reconstitution after alpha-beta-depleted transplantation in children. Library preparation (for TCRbeta) was performed with unique molecular identifiers. TCRdb itself ran the PCR reads through MiXCR, one entry per CDR3 protein. The table records a few hundred thousand distinct CDR3 sequences, about 18% of them present only once. The V and J ends lost 4 bases and 2 bases, in that order; junction bases with no gene match: 11. Germline CDR1 reads SGDLS; CDR2 reads YYNGEE. This CDR3 comprises 17 residues.

This receptor was taken from a human donor who donated a stem cell graft to a child with acute lymphoblastic leukemia. Sample: PBMCs from the stem cell graft donor, taken from the stem cell graft. The chain employs TRBV9 and TRBJ2-3; 9 nucleotides align to TRBD2. The CDR3 nucleotides read TGTGCCAGCAGCCCCACTTTTAGCGGGAGATTCACAGATACGCAGTATTTT. It yields the protein CASSPTFSGRFTDTQYF.